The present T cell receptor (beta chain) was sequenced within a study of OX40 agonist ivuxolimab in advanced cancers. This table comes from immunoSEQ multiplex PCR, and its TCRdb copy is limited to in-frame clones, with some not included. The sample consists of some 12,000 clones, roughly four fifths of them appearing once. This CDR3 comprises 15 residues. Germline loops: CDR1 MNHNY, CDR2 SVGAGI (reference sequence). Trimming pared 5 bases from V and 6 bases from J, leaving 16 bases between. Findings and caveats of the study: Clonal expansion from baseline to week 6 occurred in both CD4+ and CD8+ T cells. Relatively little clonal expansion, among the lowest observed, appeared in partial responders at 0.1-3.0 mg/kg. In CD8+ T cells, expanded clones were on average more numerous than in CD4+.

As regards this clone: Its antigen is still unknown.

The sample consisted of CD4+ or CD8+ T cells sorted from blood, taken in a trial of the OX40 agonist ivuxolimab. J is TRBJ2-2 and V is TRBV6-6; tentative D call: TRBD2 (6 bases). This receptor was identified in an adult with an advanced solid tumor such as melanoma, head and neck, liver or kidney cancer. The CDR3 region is CASSITTAGSGELFF. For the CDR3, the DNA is TGTGCCAGCAGTATTACAACCGCGGGGTCCGGGGAGCTGTTTTTT.